Presented here are 21 T cell receptor beta chains from one specimen sequenced in a study of blood T cell repertoires in COVID-19. Clones were sequenced by immunoSEQ multiplex PCR, and TCRdb holds only the in-frame ones, with some missing. The sample records some 200,000 clones, about 88% being singletons. Sequencing was performed on peripheral blood. These TCRs come from a man aged 25-45 years with active or convalescent COVID-19.

The chain links TRBV19 to TRBJ1-6, with TRBD1 identical over 10 bases. In germline, CDR1 is LNHDA, CDR2 SQIVND (reference sequence). The CDR3 extends over 19 amino acids. The junction had 10 bases not matched to a gene; V was cut back by 1 base and J by 4 bases. CDR3 residues: CASSIAPGQGFVYNSPLHF. In DNA form, the CDR3 reads TGTGCCAGTAGTATAGCCCCGGGACAGGGGTTTGTGTATAATTCACCCCTCCACTTT.

The CDR3 DNA is TGTGCCAGTACGGCGGGCGGCTATGGCTACACCTTC. Protein: CASTAGGYGYTF. V gene TRBV19 combines with J gene TRBJ1-2; D uncertain. V lost 7 bases and J lost 4, with 10 bases in between. CDR1 and CDR2 from the germline V gene are LNHDA and SQIVND (reference sequence). CDR3 size: 12 residues. Drawing the rest from reference TRBV19 and TRBJ1-2, the complete variable domain is DGGITQSPKYLFRKEGQNVTLSCEQNLNHDAMYWYRQDPGQGLRLIYYSQIVNDFQKGDIAEGYSVSREKKESFPLTVTSAQKNPTAFYLCASTAGGYGYTFGSGTRLTVV.

The chain is built from TRBV20-1 and TRBJ2-1, with 7 bases matching TRBD2. The CDR3 sequence is 15 residues long. Trimming at V came to 3 bases and at J to 3 bases, leaving 8 bases not matched to a gene. The V gene's germline CDR1 is DFQATT and CDR2 SNEGSKA (reference sequence). CDR3 sequence reads: CSASKSKRDYNEQFF. In DNA form, the CDR3 reads TGCAGTGCTAGTAAGTCGAAGCGGGACTACAATGAGCAGTTCTTC.

V usage is TRBV5-1 and J usage is TRBJ2-6, with D possibly matching TRBD2 (6 bases). The germline CDR1 and CDR2 sequences are SGHRS and YFSETQ. The CDR3 covers 16 residues. The V end lost 7 bases, the J end lost 0 bases, and 14 bases lay between the germline ends. The CDR3 DNA is TGCGCCAGCCGGGGACTTACTACCTCTGGGGCCAACGTCCTGACTTTC. Residues: CASRGLTTSGANVLTF.

The J gene is TRBJ2-2, the V gene TRBV10-3, with TRBD2 identical over 11 bases. The germline gives CDR1 ENHRY, CDR2 SYGVKD. This CDR3 contains 16 residues. Trimming removed 4 bases from V and 0 bases from J; junction bases left unmatched: 1. For the CDR3, the DNA is TGTGCCATCAGTGCTAGCGGGGGGTCGAACACCGGGGAGCTGTTTTTT. Translation: CAISASGGSNTGELFF.

The rearrangement joins TRBV4-3 to TRBJ2-1; D may be TRBD2 (6 bases). Trimming shortened V by 0 bases and J by 4 bases, and 10 bases separated the two germline ends. Germline lookup yields CDR1 LGHNA and CDR2 YSLEER. This CDR3 is 15 amino acids long. The DNA for the CDR3 is TGCGCCAGCAGCCAAGAAGGTCGGGGGTACAATGAGCAGTTCTTC. It translates to CASSQEGRGYNEQFF.

The gene calls are TRBV5-1 and TRBJ2-2, with TRBD2 matching 8 bases. CDR1 and CDR2 (germline): SGHRS, YFSETQ. The CDR3 is 16 amino acids. V gave up 4 bases and J gave up 3 bases; unmatched junction bases: 8. CDR3 loop: CASSPLAGGDTGELFF. In nucleotides, the CDR3 is TGCGCCAGCAGCCCCCTTGCGGGGGGTGACACCGGGGAGCTGTTTTTT. Full variable domain (outside the CDR3, taken from reference TRBV5-1 and TRBJ2-2): KAGVTQTPRYLIKTRGQQVTLSCSPISGHRSVSWYQQTPGQGLQFLFEYFSETQRNKGNFPGRFSGRQFSNSRSEMNVSTLELGDSALYLCASSPLAGGDTGELFFGEGSRLTVL.

V usage is TRBV30 and J usage is TRBJ2-1; TRBD1 agrees at 9 bases. Germline V CDR1 and CDR2: GTSNPN, SVGIG (reference sequence). The CDR3 length is 17 residues. Trimming cost V 3 bases and J 3 bases; bases outside gene matches: 12. This chain's CDR3 is CAWRIYRQGGDYNEQFF. The CDR3, as DNA: TGTGCCTGGAGGATCTATCGACAGGGGGGGGACTACAATGAGCAGTTCTTC.

The chain employs TRBV11-1 and TRBJ1-3; no clear D. Deletions cut 2 bases from V and 8 bases from J, with 13 bases between. The germline CDR1 and CDR2 sequences are SGHAT and FQDESV (reference sequence). The CDR3 is 14 residues long. The CDR3 reads CASSLSPRSDTIYF. The CDR3 region has the DNA TGTGCCAGCAGCTTAAGTCCCCGGTCGGACACCATATATTTT.

The genes are TRBV19 and TRBJ2-1; 10 bases align to TRBD2. Germline CDR1 and CDR2: LNHDA and SQIVND (reference sequence). The V and J ends lost 7 bases and 6 bases, in that order; junction bases with no gene match: 6. This CDR3 spans 14 amino acids. CDR3 coding DNA: TGTGCCAGTATGACTAGCGGGTGGGGCAATGAGCAGTTCTTC. It yields the protein CASMTSGWGNEQFF.

This clone was observed a few times. V and J are TRBV6-5 and TRBJ1-1, with 8 bases identical to TRBD1. The trim removed 5 bases at V and 5 bases at J, leaving 1 base unmatched. This CDR3 is built from 12 residues. From germline, CDR1 is MNHEY and CDR2 SVGAGI. CDR3 sequence: CASSTGGTEAFF. CDR3 DNA sequence: TGTGCCAGCAGTACAGGGGGAACTGAAGCTTTCTTT.

Details on this clone: The same CDR3 can be traced to other DNA sequences in this sample. For the CDR3, the DNA is TGTGCCAGCAGTTACAGGGGTTATGGCTACACCTTC. This codes for CASSYRGYGYTF. The V call is TRBV6-5, the J call TRBJ1-2, with TRBD1 as a possible D gene (5 bases). Germline loops: CDR1 MNHEY, CDR2 SVGAGI. V shed 2 bases and J shed 5 bases, with 6 bases lying between them. The CDR3 runs 12 residues.

This clone was picked up a small number of times. The chain has TRBV4-1 and TRBJ2-5; 7 bases fit TRBD2. Germline V CDR1 and CDR2: MGHRA, YSYEKL. The V segment lost 3 bases and the J segment 0 bases; nucleotides outside the gene matches: 16. This CDR3 has 19 residues. In DNA, the CDR3 is TGCGCCAGCAGCCATCCCGGTCTGGCTAGCGGACCGTACCAAGAGACCCAGTACTTC. Translating gives CASSHPGLASGPYQETQYF.

This clone occurred a few times. V gene TRBV19 combines with J gene TRBJ2-3; TRBD1 is a possible D gene (5 bases). There are 13 residues in the CDR3. The V and J ends lost 5 bases and 3 bases respectively, with 9 bases between them. Germline V CDR1 and CDR2: LNHDA, SQIVND (reference sequence). The CDR3 protein is CASSATGTDTQYF. For the CDR3, the DNA is TGTGCCAGTAGTGCCACAGGAACAGATACGCAGTATTTT.

The chain carries TRBV6-5 and TRBJ1-1; D gene ambiguous. Germline V gene sequence: CDR1 MNHEY, CDR2 SVGAGI. The CDR3 runs to 15 residues. Trimming removed 0 bases at V and 3 bases at J, with 11 bases between. The CDR3 DNA reads as TGTGCCAGCAGTTACTCGGCAGACTTGGACACTGAAGCTTTCTTT. Translated, it gives CASSYSADLDTEAFF.

This chain connects TRBV2 to TRBJ1-1, with 11 bases identical to TRBD1. Germline CDR1 SNHLY, CDR2 FYNNEI. The CDR3 spans 14 residues. V dropped 8 bases and J dropped 4; count of bases not matched to a gene: 6. The CDR3 loop is CASLGQGAVTEAFF. CDR3 nucleotides: TGTGCCAGCTTAGGACAGGGGGCTGTCACTGAAGCTTTCTTT. Based on the CDR3 plus reference TRBV2 and TRBJ1-1, the full variable domain is EPEVTQTPSHQVTQMGQEVILRCVPISNHLYFYWYRQILGQKVEFLVSFYNNEISEKSEIFDDQFSVERPDGSNFTLKIRSTKLEDSAMYFCASLGQGAVTEAFFGQGTRLTVV.

The chain has TRBV28 and TRBJ1-1, with 12 bases matching TRBD1. Germline lookup yields CDR1 MDHEN and CDR2 SYDVKM. V gave up 3 bases and J gave up 6 bases; unmatched junction bases: 5. This CDR3 is 15 amino acids long. The CDR3 loop reads CASSLPGQGAAEAFF. In nucleotides, the CDR3 is TGTGCCAGCAGTTTGCCGGGACAGGGGGCGGCTGAAGCTTTCTTT.

V gene TRBV9 combines with J gene TRBJ2-5, with TRBD2 matching 13 bases. V dropped 4 bases and J dropped 5; count of bases not matched to a gene: 2. Germline values: CDR1 SGDLS, CDR2 YYNGEE. The CDR3 spans 14 residues. CDR3 sequence: CASSTGLAGETQYF. CDR3 DNA sequence: TGTGCCAGCAGCACGGGACTAGCGGGGGAGACCCAGTACTTC.

The gene calls are TRBV30 and TRBJ2-3; D perhaps matches TRBD2 (6 bases). V lost 7 bases to trimming and J lost 4 bases, with 12 bases between them. Looked up from germline, CDR1 is GTSNPN and CDR2 is SVGIG (reference sequence). CDR3 length: 12 amino acids. CDR3 nucleotide sequence: TGTGCCTCCTCGTGGGAGGCAGATACGCAGTATTTT. Amino acids: CASSWEADTQYF.

The chain uses TRBV19 and TRBJ1-1, with 10 bases identical to TRBD1. CDR3 size: 14 residues. J was trimmed by 3 bases and V by 5 bases; bases with no gene match: 3. Germline lookup yields CDR1 LNHDA and CDR2 SQIVND (reference sequence). This CDR3 reads CASSPGTGDTEAFF. In DNA, the CDR3 is TGTGCCAGTAGTCCCGGGACAGGGGACACTGAAGCTTTCTTT. Together with reference TRBV19 and TRBJ1-1, the CDR3 gives the full variable domain: DGGITQSPKYLFRKEGQNVTLSCEQNLNHDAMYWYRQDPGQGLRLIYYSQIVNDFQKGDIAEGYSVSREKKESFPLTVTSAQKNPTAFYLCASSPGTGDTEAFFGQGTRLTVV.

This clone has more than one count but fewer than ten. This chain connects TRBV7-9 to TRBJ2-2; 8 nucleotides line up with TRBD1. Trimming cost V 5 bases and J 6 bases; bases outside gene matches: 8. Germline V gene data show CDR1 as SEHNR and CDR2 as FQNEAQ (reference sequence). The CDR3 sequence is 15 residues long. The CDR3 DNA follows: TGTGCCAGCAGCCCCGCCGGGACAGGATCCGGGGAGCTGTTTTTT. Its translation is CASSPAGTGSGELFF.